The present entry profiles one TCR beta chain with its context. The source of the sample is a study of blood T cell repertoires in COVID-19. The CDR3 length is 15 residues. Per germline, CDR1 KGHDR and CDR2 SFDVKD. V dropped 2 bases and J dropped 8 bases, with 15 bases sitting between them. Per the authors' pipeline: Amplification of reference gene primers was used by the study to estimate nucleated cell counts. The data were produced by immunoSEQ multiplex PCR, yet TCRdb's version contains in-frame clones alone and is incomplete. D and trimming were read from the DNA, whereas the V and J calls and clone size are those reported in that table. The repertoire holds 150,000 to 200,000 clones, with approximately 80% as singletons.

The chain combines TRBV24-1 with TRBJ2-1, with D possibly matching TRBD1 (7 bases). Material for sequencing was PBMCs or T cells enriched from blood (not recorded which). The clonotype was recovered from a man between 40 and 49 years old who had recovered from COVID-19. This CDR3 is CATSDSGGGRDEQFF. The CDR3 DNA reads TGTGCCACCAGTGATTCAGGGGGAGGTCGGGATGAGCAGTTCTTC.